The clone carrying this T cell receptor beta chain showed up many times. The sample belongs to a study of T cells after yellow fever vaccination. Each CDR3 protein gets one entry after TCRdb re-called the 5' RACE reads with MiXCR. This sample has about 140,000 distinct CDR3 sequences, with approximately 6.6% found just once. Per the germline V gene, CDR1 is SGHAT and CDR2 is FQNNGV. Trimming stripped 4 bases from V and 6 bases from J, with 19 bases between. The CDR3 covers 16 residues. The receptor was derived from a man younger than 45 who received the YFV17D yellow fever vaccine. Specimen: CD4+ T cells sorted from PBMCs, collected 10 days after the yellow fever booster vaccination. The chain recombines TRBV11-2 with TRBJ2-4, with D possibly called TRBD1 or TRBD2 (5 bases each). CDR3 amino acids: CASSWDVGFSTNIQYF. As DNA, the CDR3 is TGTGCCAGCAGCTGGGACGTCGGGTTCTCGACAAACATTCAGTACTTC.